This TCR beta chain was sequenced in a study of blood T cell repertoires in COVID-19. Here immunoSEQ multiplex PCR was the method, and the copy in TCRdb shows in-frame clones only, minus some. The data show more than 100,000 clones, 84% seen once. This clonotype originated in a woman in her thirties who had recovered from COVID-19. Sequencing was done on a sample of peripheral blood.

CDR3 sequence reads: CASSHREPYEQYF. CDR3 in DNA: TGTGCCAGCAGCCATAGGGAGCCCTACGAGCAGTACTTC. The V call is TRBV3-1 (or the pseudogene TRBV3-2), the J call TRBJ2-7; D may be TRBD2 (5 bases). CDR1 is LGHDT and CDR2 is YNNKEL in the germline V gene (reference sequence). V was cut by 3 bases and J by 2 bases, with 8 bases left in between. There are 13 residues in the CDR3.